The rows below give T cell receptor beta chains drawn from one sample of a study of control samples from healthy donors and cancer patients. The repertoire was sequenced with immunoSEQ multiplex PCR; TCRdb's copy has only in-frame clones and lacks some. This table holds 180,000 or so clones, 93% found once. The material sequenced was blood. The source is a woman aged 55-69 years in good health. Both conserved end residues are part of each CDR3. Each record gives: V gene, clone size, J gene, D gene, CDR3 DNA, CDR3 protein. The D gene is left open where the match is weak. Rows give clone size only sometimes, using once, few, many, or a class for an expanded clone.

>TRBV6-5|NA|TRBJ1-6|NA
TGTGCCAGCAGTTACTCTGATTCACCCCTCCACTTT
CASSYSDSPLHF
>TRBV5-1|NA|TRBJ2-5|TRBD2
TGCGCCAGCAGCTTGATAGCGGGGCAATCCGTGACCCAGTACTTC
CASSLIAGQSVTQYF
>TRBV6-4|NA|TRBJ1-2|NA
TGTGCCAGCAGTGAAAAAAGGGACCCCCCCGACTATGGCTACACCTTC
CASSEKRDPPDYGYTF
>TRBV5-5|NA|TRBJ1-3|NA
TGTGCCAGCAGCTGGGTTTCATCGTGGTCGGGAAACACCATATATTTT
CASSWVSSWSGNTIYF
>TRBV7-9|NA|TRBJ1-6|NA
TGTGCCAGCAGCGAGGGACTTCTTTTTTCACCCCTCCACTTT
CASSEGLLFSPLHF
>TRBV6-5|NA|TRBJ1-2|NA
TGTGCCAGCAGTTACTCACACAGTAACCTCAACTATGGCTACACCTTC
CASSYSHSNLNYGYTF
>TRBV5-5|once|TRBJ1-5|TRBD1
TGTGCCAGCAGCGCCGAGACAGGGGGCCCCAATCAGCCCCAGCATTTT
CASSAETGGPNQPQHF
>TRBV2|NA|TRBJ1-2|TRBD1
TGTGCCAGCAAGGGGACAGATCTAAACTATGGCTACACCTTC
CASKGTDLNYGYTF
>TRBV7-3|once|TRBJ1-2|NA
TGTGCCAGCAGCCCCGGACAGAGCTATGGCTACACCTTC
CASSPGQSYGYTF
>TRBV4-2|NA|TRBJ2-6|NA
TGTGCCAGCAGCCAAGATCGAGATCAGGGCTCTGGGGCCAACGTCCTGACTTTC
CASSQDRDQGSGANVLTF
>TRBV19|NA|TRBJ2-1|TRBD2
TGTGCCACCACAGCGGGACTAGCGGGGAGGGCCAGTGAGCAGTTCTTC
CATTAGLAGRASEQFF